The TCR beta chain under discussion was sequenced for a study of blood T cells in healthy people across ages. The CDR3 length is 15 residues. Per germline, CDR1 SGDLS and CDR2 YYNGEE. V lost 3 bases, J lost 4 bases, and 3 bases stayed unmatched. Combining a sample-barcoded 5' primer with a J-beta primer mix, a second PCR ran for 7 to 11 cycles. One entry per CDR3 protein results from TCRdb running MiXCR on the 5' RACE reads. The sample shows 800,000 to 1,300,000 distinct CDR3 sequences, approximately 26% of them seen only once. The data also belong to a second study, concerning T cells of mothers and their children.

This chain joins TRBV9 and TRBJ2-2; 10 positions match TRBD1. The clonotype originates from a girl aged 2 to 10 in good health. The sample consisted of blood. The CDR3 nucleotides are TGTGCCAGCAGCGGAAGGGACAGGGGCACCGGGGAGCTGTTTTTT. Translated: CASSGRDRGTGELFF.